This T cell receptor beta chain was obtained from a study of cytomegalovirus exposure and HLA in healthy donors. Broader study findings: Presence/absence results assume similar sequencing depth per donor, which may not hold.

The germline gives CDR1 GTSNPN, CDR2 SVGIG (reference sequence). The CDR3 contains 13 residues. Trimming removed 1 base at V and 4 bases at J, with 8 bases between. As concerns this clone: What it binds is unknown.

Everyone who donated was a healthy bone marrow donor. A multiplex PCR was run with 60 Vbeta primers and 13 Jbeta primers. The table came from immunoSEQ multiplex PCR; TCRdb's copy has only in-frame clones and leaves some out. The data hold about 180,000 clones, with 70% to 85% observed a single time. J is TRBJ1-5 and V is TRBV30; a possible D gene is TRBD1 (5 bases). This sequence originates from a woman aged 40 to 50 in good health and CMV-seronegative. The material sequenced was PBMCs. CDR3 sequence: CAWSGTFNQPQHF. CDR3 nucleotide sequence: TGTGCCTGGAGTGGGACATTTAATCAGCCCCAGCATTTT.